This T cell receptor (beta chain) was identified in a study of cytomegalovirus exposure and HLA in healthy donors. This PCR relied on a set of 60 Vbeta primers and 13 Jbeta primers. Sequenced by immunoSEQ multiplex PCR; TCRdb stores in-frame clones only, minus some. The sample lists about 92,000 clones; about two thirds were seen once. The CDR3 is 13 amino acids. Between the trimmed V and J ends, which lost 5 bases and 5 bases, there was a span of 13 bases. CDR1 is MDHEN, CDR2 SYDVKM, per germline. The source of this sequence is a man aged 50-59 years in good health and CMV-seronegative. V gene TRBV28 combines with J gene TRBJ2-7; maybe TRBD1 (5 bases). Sequencing was carried out using PBMCs. CDR3 DNA: TGTGCCAGCAGTATGCAGGGTAGCCACGAGCAGTACTTC. Its translation: CASSMQGSHEQYF.